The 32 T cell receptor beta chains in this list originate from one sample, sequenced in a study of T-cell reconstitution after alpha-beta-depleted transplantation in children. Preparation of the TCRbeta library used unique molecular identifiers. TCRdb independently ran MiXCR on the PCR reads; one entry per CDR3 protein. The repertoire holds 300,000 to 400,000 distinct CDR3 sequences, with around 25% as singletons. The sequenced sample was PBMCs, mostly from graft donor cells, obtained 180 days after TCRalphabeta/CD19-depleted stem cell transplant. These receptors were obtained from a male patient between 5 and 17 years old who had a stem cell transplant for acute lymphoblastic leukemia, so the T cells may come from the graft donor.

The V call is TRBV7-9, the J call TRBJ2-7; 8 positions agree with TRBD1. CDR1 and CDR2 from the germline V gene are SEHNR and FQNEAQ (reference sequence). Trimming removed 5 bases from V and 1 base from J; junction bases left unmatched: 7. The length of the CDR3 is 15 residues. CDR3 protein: CASSMRTGLSYEQYF. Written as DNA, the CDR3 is TGTGCCAGCAGCATGCGGACAGGGCTATCCTACGAGCAGTACTTC.

CDR3 amino acids: CASSQASGRRNEQFF. DNA for the CDR3: TGTGCCAGCAGCCAAGCCAGCGGGAGAAGGAATGAGCAGTTCTTC. The gene calls are TRBV3-1 and TRBJ2-1, with 8 positions matching TRBD2. There are 15 residues in the CDR3. The germline V gene encodes CDR1 LGHDT and CDR2 YNNKEL (reference sequence). J gave up 7 bases and V 1 base, and 6 bases lay outside the gene matches.

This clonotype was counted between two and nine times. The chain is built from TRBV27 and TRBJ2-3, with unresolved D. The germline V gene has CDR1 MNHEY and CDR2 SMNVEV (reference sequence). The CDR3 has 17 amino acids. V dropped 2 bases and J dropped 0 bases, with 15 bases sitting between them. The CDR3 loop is CASSLRADFASTDTQYF. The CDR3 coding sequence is TGTGCCAGCAGTTTAAGGGCAGACTTCGCTAGCACAGATACGCAGTATTTT.

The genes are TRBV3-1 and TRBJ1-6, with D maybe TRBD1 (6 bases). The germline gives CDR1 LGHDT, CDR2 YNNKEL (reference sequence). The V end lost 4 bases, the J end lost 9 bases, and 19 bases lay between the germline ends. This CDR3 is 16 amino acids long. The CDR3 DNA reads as TGTGCCAGCAGCCGCCGTAGGGGGGAAACGGGTTCACCCCTCCACTTT. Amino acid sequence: CASSRRRGETGSPLHF. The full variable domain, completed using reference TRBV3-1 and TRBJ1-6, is DTAVSQTPKYLVTQMGNDKSIKCEQNLGHDTMYWYKQDSKKFLKIMFSYNNKELIINETVPNRFSPKSPDKAHLNLHINSLELGDSAVYFCASSRRRGETGSPLHFGNGTRLTVT.

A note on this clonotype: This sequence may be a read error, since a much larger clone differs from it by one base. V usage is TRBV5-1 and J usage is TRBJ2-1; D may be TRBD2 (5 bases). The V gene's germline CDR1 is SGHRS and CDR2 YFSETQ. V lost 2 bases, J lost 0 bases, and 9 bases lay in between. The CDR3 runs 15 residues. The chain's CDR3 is CASSFVGSSYNEQFF. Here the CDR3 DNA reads TGCGCCAGCAGCTTCGTGGGGAGCTCCTACAATGAGCAGTTCTTC.

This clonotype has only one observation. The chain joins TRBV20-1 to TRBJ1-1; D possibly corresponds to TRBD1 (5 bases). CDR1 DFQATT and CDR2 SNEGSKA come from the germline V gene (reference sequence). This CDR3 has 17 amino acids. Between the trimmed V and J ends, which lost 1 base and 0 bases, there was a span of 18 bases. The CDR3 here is CSARGWGGRAMNTEAFF. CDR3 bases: TGCAGTGCTAGAGGGTGGGGCGGGAGAGCGATGAACACTGAAGCTTTCTTT.

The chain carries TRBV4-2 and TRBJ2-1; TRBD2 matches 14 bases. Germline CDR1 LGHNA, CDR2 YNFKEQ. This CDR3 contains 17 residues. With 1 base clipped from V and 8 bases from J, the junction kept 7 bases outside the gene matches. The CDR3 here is CASSQAGTSGSLYEQFF. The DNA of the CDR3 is TGTGCCAGCAGCCAAGCCGGGACTAGCGGGAGTCTCTATGAGCAGTTCTTC.

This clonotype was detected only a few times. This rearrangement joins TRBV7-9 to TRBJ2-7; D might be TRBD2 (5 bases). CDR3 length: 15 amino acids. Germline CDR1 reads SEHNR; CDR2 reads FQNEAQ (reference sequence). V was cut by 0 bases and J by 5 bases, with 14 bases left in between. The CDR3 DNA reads TGTGCCAGCAGCTTAGCGGGCGGACGGACTGACGAGCAGTACTTC. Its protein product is CASSLAGGRTDEQYF.

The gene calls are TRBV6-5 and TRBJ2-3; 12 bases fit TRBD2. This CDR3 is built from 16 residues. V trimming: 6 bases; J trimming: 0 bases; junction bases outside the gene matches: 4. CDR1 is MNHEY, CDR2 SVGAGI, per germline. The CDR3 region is CASSWTSGTSTDTQYF. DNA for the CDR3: TGTGCCAGCAGCTGGACTAGCGGGACTAGCACAGATACGCAGTATTTT.

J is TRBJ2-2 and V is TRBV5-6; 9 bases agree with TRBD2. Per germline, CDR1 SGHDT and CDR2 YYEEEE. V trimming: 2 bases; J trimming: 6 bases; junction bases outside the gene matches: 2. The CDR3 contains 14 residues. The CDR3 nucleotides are TGTGCCAGCAGCTTCCTAGCGGGGTCCGGGGAGCTGTTTTTT. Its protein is CASSFLAGSGELFF.

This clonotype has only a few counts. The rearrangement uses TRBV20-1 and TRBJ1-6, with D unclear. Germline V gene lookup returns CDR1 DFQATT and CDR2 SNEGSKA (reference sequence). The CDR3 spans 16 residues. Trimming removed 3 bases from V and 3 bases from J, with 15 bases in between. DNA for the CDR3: TGCAGTGCTAGTGCGGGCCAGATAATCTATAATTCACCCCTCCACTTT. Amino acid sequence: CSASAGQIIYNSPLHF.

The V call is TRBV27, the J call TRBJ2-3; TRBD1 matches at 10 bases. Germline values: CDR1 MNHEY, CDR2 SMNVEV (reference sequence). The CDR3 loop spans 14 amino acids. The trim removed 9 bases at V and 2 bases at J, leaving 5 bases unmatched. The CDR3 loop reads CASSDRGATDTQYF. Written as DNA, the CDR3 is TGTGCCAGTTCGGACAGGGGGGCCACAGATACGCAGTATTTT.

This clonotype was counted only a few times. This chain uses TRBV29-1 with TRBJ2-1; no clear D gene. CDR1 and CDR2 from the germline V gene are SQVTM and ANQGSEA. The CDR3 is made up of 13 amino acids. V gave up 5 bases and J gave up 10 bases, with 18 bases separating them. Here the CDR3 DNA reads TGCAGCGTTCTGTTCGGGCCCAGCCGGGAGCAGTTCTTC. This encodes CSVLFGPSREQFF.

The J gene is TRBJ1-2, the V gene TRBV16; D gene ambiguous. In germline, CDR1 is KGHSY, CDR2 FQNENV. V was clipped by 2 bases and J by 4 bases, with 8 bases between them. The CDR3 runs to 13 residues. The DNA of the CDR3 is TGTGCCAGCAGCCAAGGACTGAGCTATGGCTACACCTTC. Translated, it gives CASSQGLSYGYTF.

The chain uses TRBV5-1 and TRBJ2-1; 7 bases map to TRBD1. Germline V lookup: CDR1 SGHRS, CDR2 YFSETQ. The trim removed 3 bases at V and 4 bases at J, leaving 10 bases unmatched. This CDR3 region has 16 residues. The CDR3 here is CASSYPTGPSYNEQFF. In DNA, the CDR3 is TGCGCCAGCAGCTATCCGACAGGGCCATCTTACAATGAGCAGTTCTTC.

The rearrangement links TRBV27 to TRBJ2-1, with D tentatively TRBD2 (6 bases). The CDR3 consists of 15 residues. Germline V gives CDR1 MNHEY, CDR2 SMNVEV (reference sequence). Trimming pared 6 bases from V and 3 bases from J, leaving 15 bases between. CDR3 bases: TGTGCCAGCAGCCTAACGAGGGACTTCTACAATGAGCAGTTCTTC. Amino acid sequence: CASSLTRDFYNEQFF.

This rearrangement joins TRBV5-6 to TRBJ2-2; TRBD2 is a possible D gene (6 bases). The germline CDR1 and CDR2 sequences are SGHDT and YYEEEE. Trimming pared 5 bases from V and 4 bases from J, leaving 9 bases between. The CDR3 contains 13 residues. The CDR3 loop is CASSMGGTGELFF. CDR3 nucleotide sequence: TGTGCCAGCAGTATGGGAGGCACCGGGGAGCTGTTTTTT. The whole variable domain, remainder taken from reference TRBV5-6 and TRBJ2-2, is DAGVTQSPTHLIKTRGQQVTLRCSPKSGHDTVSWYQQALGQGPQFIFQYYEEEERQRGNFPDRFSGHQFPNYSSELNVNALLLGDSALYLCASSMGGTGELFFGEGSRLTVL.

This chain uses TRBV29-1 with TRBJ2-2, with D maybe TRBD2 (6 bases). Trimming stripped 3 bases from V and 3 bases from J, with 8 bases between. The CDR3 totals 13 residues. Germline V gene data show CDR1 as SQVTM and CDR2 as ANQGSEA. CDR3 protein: CSVEGGDTGELFF. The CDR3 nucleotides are TGCAGCGTTGAGGGAGGAGACACCGGGGAGCTGTTTTTT.

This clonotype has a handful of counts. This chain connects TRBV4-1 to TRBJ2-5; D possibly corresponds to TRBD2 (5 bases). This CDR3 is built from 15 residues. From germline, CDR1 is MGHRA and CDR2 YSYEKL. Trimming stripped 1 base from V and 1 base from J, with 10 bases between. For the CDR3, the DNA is TGCGCCAGCAGCCAAGGAGGGAGTATCCAAGAGACCCAGTACTTC. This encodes CASSQGGSIQETQYF.

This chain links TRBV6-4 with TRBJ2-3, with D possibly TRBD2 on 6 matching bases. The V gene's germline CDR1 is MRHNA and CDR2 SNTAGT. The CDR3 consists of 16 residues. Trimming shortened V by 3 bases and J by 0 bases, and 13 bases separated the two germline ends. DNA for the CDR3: TGTGCCAGCAGTGATCTGGCGGGACCGAGCACAGATACGCAGTATTTT. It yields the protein CASSDLAGPSTDTQYF.

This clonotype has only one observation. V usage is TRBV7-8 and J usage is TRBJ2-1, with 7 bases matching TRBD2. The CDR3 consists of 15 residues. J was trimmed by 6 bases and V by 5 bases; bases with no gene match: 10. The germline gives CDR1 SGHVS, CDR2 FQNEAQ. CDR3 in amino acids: CASSPRGRTSNEQFF. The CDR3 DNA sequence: TGTGCCAGCAGCCCGAGAGGCAGGACTAGCAATGAGCAGTTCTTC.

Written as DNA, the CDR3 is TGTGCCAGCAGCCAGCCGAGGGCAATAACAGATACGCAGTATTTT. It specifies CASSQPRAITDTQYF. The chain joins TRBV11-1 to TRBJ2-3; tentative D call: TRBD2 (5 bases). V lost 5 bases and J 3 bases, leaving 15 bases between the germline ends. The CDR3 loop spans 15 amino acids. Germline values: CDR1 SGHAT, CDR2 FQDESV (reference sequence).

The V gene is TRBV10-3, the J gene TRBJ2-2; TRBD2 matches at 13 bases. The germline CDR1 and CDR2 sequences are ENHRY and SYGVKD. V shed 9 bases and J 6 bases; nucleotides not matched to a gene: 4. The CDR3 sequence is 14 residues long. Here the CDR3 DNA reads TGTGCCATAGGGACTAGCGGGGACTCCGGGGAGCTGTTTTTT. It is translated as CAIGTSGDSGELFF.

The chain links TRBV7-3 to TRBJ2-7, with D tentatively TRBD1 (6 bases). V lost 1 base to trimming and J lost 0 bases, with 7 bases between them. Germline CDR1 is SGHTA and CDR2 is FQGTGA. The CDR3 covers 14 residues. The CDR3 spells CASSLKDSSYEQYF. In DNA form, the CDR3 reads TGTGCCAGCAGCTTAAAGGACAGCTCCTACGAGCAGTACTTC.

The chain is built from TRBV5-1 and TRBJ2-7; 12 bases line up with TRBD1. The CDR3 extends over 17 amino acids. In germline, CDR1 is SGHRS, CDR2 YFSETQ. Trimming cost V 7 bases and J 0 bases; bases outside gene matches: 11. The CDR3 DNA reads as TGCGCCAGCGCAAGGGGACAGGGGGCCTTCTTCTCCTACGAGCAGTACTTC. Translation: CASARGQGAFFSYEQYF.

This CDR3 reads CASRAAAGYTF. In DNA, the CDR3 is TGCGCCAGCAGGGCGGCCGCTGGCTACACCTTC. V usage is TRBV5-1 and J usage is TRBJ1-2; no definite D call. V lost 5 bases and J 7 bases, leaving 9 bases between the germline ends. CDR3 length: 11 residues. CDR1 and CDR2 (germline): SGHRS, YFSETQ.

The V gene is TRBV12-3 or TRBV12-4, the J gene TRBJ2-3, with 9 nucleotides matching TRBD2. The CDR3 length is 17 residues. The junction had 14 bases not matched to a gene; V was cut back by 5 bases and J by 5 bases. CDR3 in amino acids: CASSPGLAIGLGDTQYF. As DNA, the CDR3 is TGTGCCAGCAGTCCCGGACTAGCGATAGGGTTGGGAGATACGCAGTATTTT.

Written as DNA, the CDR3 is TGTGCCAGCAGCTCGGACACCTGGCATACCTACGAGCAGTACTTC. As protein: CASSSDTWHTYEQYF. The chain joins TRBV7-2 to TRBJ2-7; D is possibly TRBD1 (5 bases). This CDR3 spans 15 amino acids. V lost 4 bases and J lost 2, with 15 bases in between. Germline CDR1 reads SGHTA; CDR2 reads FQGNSA. Combining the CDR3 with reference TRBV7-2 and TRBJ2-7 gives the whole variable domain GAGVSQSPSNKVTEKGKDVELRCDPISGHTALYWYRQSLGQGLEFLIYFQGNSAPDKSGLPSDRFSAERTGGSVSTLTIQRTQQEDSAVYLCASSSDTWHTYEQYFGPGTRLTVT.

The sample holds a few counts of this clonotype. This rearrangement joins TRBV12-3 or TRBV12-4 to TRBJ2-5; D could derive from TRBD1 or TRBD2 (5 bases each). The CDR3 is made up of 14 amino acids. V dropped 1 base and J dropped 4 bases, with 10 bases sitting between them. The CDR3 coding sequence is TGTGCCAGCAGTTTAGGGGGGAAGCGAGAGACCCAGTACTTC. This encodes CASSLGGKRETQYF.

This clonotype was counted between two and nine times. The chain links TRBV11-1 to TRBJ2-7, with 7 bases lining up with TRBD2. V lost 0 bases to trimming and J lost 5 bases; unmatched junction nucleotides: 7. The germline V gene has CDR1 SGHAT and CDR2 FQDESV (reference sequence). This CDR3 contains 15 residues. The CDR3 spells CASSLARGLNHEQYF. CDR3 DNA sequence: TGTGCCAGCAGCTTAGCGCGGGGACTAAACCACGAGCAGTACTTC.

The CDR3 bases are TGTGCCAGCAGTTTACACGGACACCCGAACACCGGGGAGCTGTTTTTT. Translation gives CASSLHGHPNTGELFF. The rearrangement joins TRBV12-3 or TRBV12-4 to TRBJ2-2; D is possibly TRBD1 (5 bases). This CDR3 is built from 16 residues. V was trimmed by 2 bases and J by 0 bases, leaving 10 bases between them.

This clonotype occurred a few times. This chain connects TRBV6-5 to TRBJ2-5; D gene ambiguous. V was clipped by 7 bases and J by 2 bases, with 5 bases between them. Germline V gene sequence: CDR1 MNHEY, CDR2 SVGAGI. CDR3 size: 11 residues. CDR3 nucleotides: TGTGCCAGCACCCGGCAAGAGACCCAGTACTTC. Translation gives CASTRQETQYF.